The source of this TCR beta chain is a study of cytomegalovirus exposure and HLA in healthy donors. Trimming pared 5 bases from V and 6 bases from J, leaving 17 bases between. Germline V gene data show CDR1 as SGHVS and CDR2 as FNYEAQ. The CDR3 spans 15 residues. The protocol was immunoSEQ multiplex PCR, while the TCRdb copy is restricted to in-frame clones and leaves out a portion. The sample contains about 150,000 clones, 87% of which appear only once. The genes are TRBV7-6 and TRBJ2-1; the D gene is possibly TRBD2 (6 bases). This TCR derives from a man younger than 35 in good health and CMV-seropositive. Material: PBMCs. In nucleotides, the CDR3 is TGTGCCAGCAGCCTCCGGGACGGAGGGGTCAATGAGCAGTTCTTC. Protein sequence: CASSLRDGGVNEQFF.